This note documents a single T cell receptor beta chain sequence. Original methodology: Nucleated cell counts were estimated from reference gene primer amplification. The assay was immunoSEQ multiplex PCR, and TCRdb's table has in-frame clones only and misses some. The V and J calls and clone size are taken from that table; D and trimming were inferred from the DNA. The sample has around 60,000 clones, 80% seen once. These data come from a study of blood T cell repertoires in COVID-19. Overall study: The samples span acute and convalescent COVID-19 from the United States, Italy and Spain. T cells, B-cell-depleted T cells, or PBMCs supplied cDNA or gDNA.

The CDR3 contains 14 residues. V lost 5 bases and J lost 0; bases outside the gene matches: 4. The V gene's germline CDR1 is PRHDT and CDR2 FYEKMQ (reference sequence). The sequenced material came from peripheral blood. This sequence joins TRBV13 and TRBJ2-7; TRBD1 aligns across 7 bases. This sequence originates from a man between 60 and 75 years old with acute or convalescent COVID-19. This CDR3 reads CASSRRTGSYEQYF. The CDR3 DNA follows: TGTGCCAGCAGCCGGAGGACAGGCTCCTACGAGCAGTACTTC.